Sequencing of this TCR beta chain was carried out in a study of T cell responses to AZD1222 COVID-19 vaccine. Clones were sequenced by immunoSEQ multiplex PCR, and TCRdb holds only the in-frame ones, with some missing. Altogether fewer than 180,000 clones are present, roughly 90% being singletons, with the ten largest covering approximately 3.4%. CDR1 and CDR2 (germline): SNHLY, FYNNEI. Trimming cost V 2 bases and J 7 bases, with 15 bases left between them. The CDR3 sequence is 15 residues long. V and J are TRBV2 and TRBJ1-5, with TRBD1 as a possible D gene (6 bases). This sample comprised peripheral blood, obtained 28 days after the second AZD1222 dose. This clonotype was obtained from an adult who received the AZD1222 COVID-19 vaccine. The CDR3 region has the DNA TGTGCCAGCAGTGAAAGGGCAGGGGTATGGCAGCCCCAGCATTTT. Its protein is CASSERAGVWQPQHF.